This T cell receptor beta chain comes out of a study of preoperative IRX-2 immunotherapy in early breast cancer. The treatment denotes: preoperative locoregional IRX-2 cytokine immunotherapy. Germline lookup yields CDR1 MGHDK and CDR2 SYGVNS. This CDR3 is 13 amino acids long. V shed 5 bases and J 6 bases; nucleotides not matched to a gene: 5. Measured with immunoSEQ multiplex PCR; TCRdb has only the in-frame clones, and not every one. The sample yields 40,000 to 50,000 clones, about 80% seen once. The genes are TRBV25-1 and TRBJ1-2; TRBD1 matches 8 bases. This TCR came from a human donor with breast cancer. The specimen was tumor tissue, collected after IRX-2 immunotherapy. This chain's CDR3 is CASSLQGGHGYTF. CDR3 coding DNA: TGTGCCAGCAGTCTACAGGGGGGTCATGGCTACACCTTC.